The 20 T cell receptor beta chains reported below all come from one sample, sequenced in a study of shared clonotypes between healthy human individuals. Generated by immunoSEQ multiplex PCR, the TCRdb table keeps only in-frame clones and is missing some. The sample yields just over 2,000,000 clones, roughly 95% seen once. Sequenced: naive CD4+ T cells sorted from blood. Subset meaning: CD45RA+ positively selected. The receptors shown here come from a man between 18 and 29 years old in good health.

In its sample, this clone was seen once. The J gene is TRBJ1-6, the V gene TRBV19; no reliable D call. CDR1 LNHDA and CDR2 SQIVND come from the germline V gene (reference sequence). Trimming left V 3 bases short and J 13 bases short, with 22 bases between. This CDR3 has 16 residues. CDR3 bases: TGTGCCAGTAGTATGGAGGGATATAATTCAATATCGCCCCTCCACTTT. This translates into CASSMEGYNSISPLHF.

This clone occurred once. CDR3 DNA: TGTGCTAGCTACAAAAGGACGACTGGGGCCAACGTCCTGACTTTC. Its protein is CASYKRTTGANVLTF. This chain uses TRBV7-7 with TRBJ2-6; no reliable D call. Germline V gene data show CDR1 as SSHAT and CDR2 as FNYEAQ (reference sequence). The CDR3 spans 15 residues. The full variable domain, with the rest looked up from reference TRBV7-7 and TRBJ2-6, is GAGVSQSPRYKVTKRGQDVTLRCDPISSHATLYWYQQALGQGPEFLTYFNYEAQPDKSGLPSDRFSAERPEGSISTLTIQRTEQRDSAMYRCASYKRTTGANVLTFGAGSRLTVL.

The genes are TRBV2 and TRBJ2-2, with D maybe TRBD1 (5 bases). Germline CDR1 SNHLY, CDR2 FYNNEI. V shed 6 bases and J shed 6 bases, with 14 bases lying between them. This CDR3 is built from 14 residues. The CDR3 sequence: CASRDNEVPGELFF. Written as DNA, the CDR3 is TGTGCCAGCAGGGACAATGAGGTACCCGGGGAGCTGTTTTTT.

This rearrangement joins TRBV2 to TRBJ2-6; D is uncertain. The CDR3 extends over 13 amino acids. Germline values: CDR1 SNHLY, CDR2 FYNNEI. V lost 7 bases, J lost 0 bases, and 4 bases lay in between. The CDR3 loop reads CASKSSGANVLTF. The CDR3 DNA is TGTGCCAGCAAAAGCTCTGGGGCCAACGTCCTGACTTTC. Using reference TRBV2 and TRBJ2-6 for the parts outside the CDR3, the full variable domain is EPEVTQTPSHQVTQMGQEVILRCVPISNHLYFYWYRQILGQKVEFLVSFYNNEISEKSEIFDDQFSVERPDGSNFTLKIRSTKLEDSAMYFCASKSSGANVLTFGAGSRLTVL.

This clone was observed a single time. The chain links TRBV6-5 to TRBJ1-1, with unresolved D. The V end lost 2 bases, the J end lost 1 base, and 11 bases lay between the germline ends. Germline-derived CDR1 and CDR2 are MNHEY and SVGAGI. CDR3 length equals 15 residues. The CDR3 reads CASSYLTRTNTEAFF. In nucleotides, the CDR3 is TGTGCCAGCAGTTACCTGACGCGGACGAACACTGAAGCTTTCTTT.

This clone is a singleton in its sample. The chain links TRBV9 to TRBJ2-1; TRBD1 might be the D (6 bases). V lost 0 bases to trimming and J lost 3 bases, with 10 bases between them. Germline loops: CDR1 SGDLS, CDR2 YYNGEE. The CDR3 has 15 amino acids. The CDR3 reads CASSVAGADYNEQFF. DNA for the CDR3: TGTGCCAGCAGCGTAGCAGGGGCCGACTACAATGAGCAGTTCTTC.

The rearrangement uses TRBV5-4 and TRBJ1-1; D is unclear. Trimming cost V 5 bases and J 4 bases, with 15 bases left between them. The CDR3 totals 14 residues. Germline V CDR1 and CDR2: SGHNT, YYREEE (reference sequence). This CDR3 is CASRKGTVGTEAFF. DNA of the CDR3: TGTGCCAGCAGAAAAGGCACTGTGGGCACTGAAGCTTTCTTT.

The chain joins TRBV28 to TRBJ2-1; D perhaps matches TRBD1 (6 bases). V lost 10 bases to trimming and J lost 1 base, with 14 bases between them. The germline V gene encodes CDR1 MDHEN and CDR2 SYDVKM. The CDR3 totals 14 residues. CDR3 region: CATYRDLSYNEQFF. CDR3 nucleotide sequence: TGTGCCACCTACAGGGATTTGTCCTACAATGAGCAGTTCTTC.

The chain recombines TRBV6-5 with TRBJ1-2; 9 nucleotides line up with TRBD1. Germline V gene sequence: CDR1 MNHEY, CDR2 SVGAGI. The length of the CDR3 is 15 residues. V dropped 0 bases and J dropped 6; count of bases not matched to a gene: 5. The CDR3 loop is CASSYSPGQGHGYTF. DNA for the CDR3: TGTGCCAGCAGTTACTCCCCGGGACAGGGCCATGGCTACACCTTC.

The chain couples TRBV6-1 to TRBJ2-5; no clear D. The V gene lost 3 bases and the J gene lost 4 bases, with 6 bases spanning the gap. CDR1 and CDR2 from the germline V gene are MNHNS and SASEGT. The CDR3 totals 12 residues. CDR3 in DNA: TGTGCCAGCAGTGACGTGGTAGAGACCCAGTACTTC. It specifies CASSDVVETQYF.

In this sample, this clone turned up once. V gene TRBV7-8 combines with J gene TRBJ2-1; D is perhaps TRBD1 (6 bases). From germline, CDR1 is SGHVS and CDR2 FQNEAQ. With 4 bases removed from V and 2 bases from J, the gap between germline ends came to 15 bases. This CDR3 comprises 16 residues. The CDR3 region is CASSSTLRDTYNEQFF. DNA for the CDR3: TGTGCCAGCAGCTCGACCCTTAGGGACACCTACAATGAGCAGTTCTTC.

V and J are TRBV28 and TRBJ2-2; D unresolved. Trimming removed 1 base from V and 8 bases from J, with 11 bases in between. This CDR3 region has 14 residues. CDR1 and CDR2 (germline): MDHEN, SYDVKM. DNA of the CDR3: TGTGCCAGCAGTTTATCGGTTGGGCAGGGGGAGCTGTTTTTT. This codes for CASSLSVGQGELFF.

The V gene is TRBV5-6, the J gene TRBJ2-3; TRBD2 is a possible D gene (5 bases). The CDR3 consists of 15 residues. The V and J ends lost 0 bases and 8 bases respectively, with 16 bases between them. The V gene's germline CDR1 is SGHDT and CDR2 YYEEEE. The CDR3 sequence is CASSLDVEGSFTQYF. Here the CDR3 DNA reads TGTGCCAGCAGCTTGGATGTAGAGGGTTCATTTACGCAGTATTTT.

This clone was seen just once. This sequence joins TRBV7-9 and TRBJ1-4, with D unresolved. Germline CDR1 and CDR2: SEHNR and FQNEAQ (reference sequence). V lost 5 bases, J lost 7 bases, and 23 bases lay in between. This CDR3 has 17 residues. CDR3 DNA: TGTGCCAGCAGCCCCCGAAGTGTGATATTGGGAGGTGAAAAACTGTTTTTT. It translates to CASSPRSVILGGEKLFF.

V is TRBV10-3 and J is TRBJ2-5, with TRBD1 matching over 7 bases. V gave up 6 bases and J gave up 5 bases; unmatched junction bases: 6. CDR1 ENHRY and CDR2 SYGVKD come from the germline V gene. The CDR3 consists of 13 residues. CDR3: CAISDRARETQYF. The CDR3 nucleotides read TGTGCCATCAGCGACAGGGCACGGGAGACCCAGTACTTC.

The gene calls are TRBV10-3 and TRBJ2-5, with D unresolved. Germline values: CDR1 ENHRY, CDR2 SYGVKD. The V end lost 2 bases, the J end lost 3 bases, and 10 bases lay between the germline ends. CDR3 length: 14 amino acids. The CDR3 DNA is TGTGCCATCAGTGAGCACGGAGCGAAAGAGACCCAGTACTTC. Translated: CAISEHGAKETQYF.

CDR3 amino acids: CASSLPGQEPTYEQYF. CDR3 nucleotides: TGTGCCAGCAGCTTACCGGGACAGGAGCCAACCTACGAGCAGTACTTC. V and J are TRBV7-9 and TRBJ2-7; 8 bases are shared with TRBD1. V shed 2 bases and J 2 bases; nucleotides not matched to a gene: 8. The CDR3 is 16 residues long. From germline, CDR1 is SEHNR and CDR2 FQNEAQ (reference sequence).

This clone was picked up one time. The J gene is TRBJ1-4, the V gene TRBV7-9; no reliable D call. Germline V gives CDR1 SEHNR, CDR2 FQNEAQ (reference sequence). Trimming shortened V by 5 bases and J by 2 bases, and 12 bases separated the two germline ends. The CDR3 sequence is 15 residues long. CDR3 DNA sequence: TGTGCCAGCAGCGCAAACCTTCGGACTAATGAAAAACTGTTTTTT. It encodes CASSANLRTNEKLFF.

The rearrangement links TRBV18 to TRBJ1-2; a weak D match, TRBD1 (5 bases). V was shortened by 2 bases and J by 7 bases, with 8 bases between the two germline ends. The CDR3 totals 12 residues. Germline CDR1 reads KGHSH; CDR2 reads LQKENI. For the CDR3, the DNA is TGTGCCAGCTCACCATCTCAGGGTGGCTACACCTTC. Residues: CASSPSQGGYTF.

Comments on this clone: The same CDR3 can be traced to other DNA sequences in this sample. The chain recombines TRBV21-1 with TRBJ2-5; the D call in the table, TRBD2, was not verified against the DNA. TRBV21-1 is assigned pseudogene status. CDR3 size: 9 residues. The CDR3, as DNA: TGTGCCAGCTCGGAGACCCAGTACTTC. Translation gives CASSETQYF.